The 4 T cell receptor beta chains below were found in one sample sequenced in a study of early T cells in non-severe SARS-CoV-2 infection. Each CDR3 protein is one row after TCRdb ran MiXCR on the 5' RACE reads. The sample yields some 57,000 distinct CDR3 sequences, around 8.6% seen once. The source material was whole blood, sampled at baseline. The origin of the receptors is an adult who was a healthcare worker with PCR-confirmed SARS-CoV-2 infection or an uninfected control (not recorded which).

This clonotype was counted between two and nine times. The chain joins TRBV5-1 to TRBJ2-1; D gene uncertain. Germline assignment: CDR1 SGHRS and CDR2 YFSETQ. The V gene lost 4 bases and the J gene lost 5 bases, with 10 bases spanning the gap. The CDR3 is 13 amino acids. The CDR3, as DNA: TGCGCCAGCAGCCGTCGCGCTGACAATGAGCAGTTCTTC. This sequence encodes CASSRRADNEQFF.

This clonotype was counted between two and nine times. This chain links TRBV5-1 with TRBJ2-1, with a tentative D call TRBD2 (6 bases). V lost 4 bases, J lost 0 bases, and 11 bases lay in between. This CDR3 spans 15 amino acids. Germline CDR1 SGHRS, CDR2 YFSETQ. The CDR3 sequence: CASSRGSGSYNEQFF. The CDR3 DNA is TGCGCCAGCAGCCGGGGGAGCGGCTCCTACAATGAGCAGTTCTTC.

The V and J genes are TRBV7-8 and TRBJ2-7, with 9 bases aligning to TRBD1. V shed 4 bases, J shed 4 bases, and the junction held 8 bases outside the gene matches. The CDR3 is made up of 15 amino acids. Germline V gene data show CDR1 as SGHVS and CDR2 as FQNEAQ. The CDR3 DNA reads as TGTGCCAGCAGCTCCCGTCGGACAGGGGTATACGAGCAGTACTTC. Its translation is CASSSRRTGVYEQYF.

The chain joins TRBV14 to TRBJ1-3; no clear D. The CDR3 has 15 residues. Germline assignment: CDR1 SGHDN and CDR2 FVKESK. The ends were cut back, 4 bases at V and 0 bases at J, with 10 bases in the middle. CDR3 DNA sequence: TGTGCCAGCAGCCGGCACCTGACCTCTGGAAACACCATATATTTT. This gives the protein CASSRHLTSGNTIYF.